This entry concerns a single T cell receptor beta chain. These data belong to a study of graft-versus-host responses after intestinal transplantation. Profiled with immunoSEQ multiplex PCR; TCRdb holds only in-frame clones, not every one. The sample lists about 14,000 clones; 25% to 35% were seen once. The CDR3 has 15 residues. The germline V and J ends were trimmed by 6 bases and 4 bases, with 18 bases remaining between them. Germline V gene data show CDR1 as MNHNS and CDR2 as SASEGT. Study-wide findings and caveats: Early post-transplant falls in HvG clones accompanied the peak levels of circulating GvH clones. Recipient marrow held GvH clones, some first seen in ileum or blood.

Plated together were some 200,000 CFSE-labeled responder cells and some 200,000 irradiated, violet-dye-labeled stimulator cells. This TCR derives from a human patient who received an intestinal transplant. The source material was alloreactive CD4+ T cells from a mixed lymphocyte reaction culture, sampled before intestinal transplant. Subset defined: CFSE-low proliferating T cells sorted from roughly six-day pre-transplant mixed lymphocyte reaction (GvH or HvG direction). V usage is TRBV6-1 and J usage is TRBJ1-2, with D maybe TRBD1 (6 bases). The CDR3 protein is CASRLQGFITYGYTF. The CDR3 DNA is TGTGCCAGCAGGCTACAGGGCTTTATTACCTATGGCTACACCTTC.